Below are 18 T cell receptor beta chains sequenced from a single sample in a study of beta chain features in type 1 diabetes. The whole isolated RNA underwent reverse transcription, so sequencing captured expressed TCRB transcripts. Measured with immunoSEQ multiplex PCR; TCRdb has only the in-frame clones, and not every one. The sample contains 200,000 to 250,000 clones, 9.6% of which appear only once. Source material: naive CD4+ T cells from blood. All receptors come from a woman under 30 in good health.

This clone was found a few times. V is TRBV29-1 and J is TRBJ2-7; D call uncertain. Trimming stripped 5 bases from V and 0 bases from J, with 11 bases between. The CDR3 is made up of 13 amino acids. CDR1 SQVTM and CDR2 ANQGSEA come from the germline V gene. CDR3 nucleotide sequence: TGCAGCGTTCCGGCGGCCGGCTCCTACGAGCAGTACTTC. Residues: CSVPAAGSYEQYF.

V is TRBV9 and J is TRBJ2-1; 8 bases are a match to TRBD2. The CDR3 is 15 amino acids. Germline assignment: CDR1 SGDLS and CDR2 YYNGEE. The J segment lost 9 bases and the V segment lost 4 bases, leaving 12 bases of the junction unmatched. The CDR3: CASSSQSGGRREQFF. In nucleotides, the CDR3 is TGTGCCAGCAGCTCCCAGTCGGGGGGGCGGCGTGAGCAGTTCTTC.

This clone was observed a handful of times. The chain joins TRBV6-1 to TRBJ2-1, with 11 bases that match TRBD2. V was pared by 3 bases and J by 9 bases, with 7 bases of the junction left unmatched. In germline, CDR1 is MNHNS, CDR2 SASEGT. The CDR3 extends over 15 amino acids. The CDR3 coding sequence is TGTGCCAGCAGTGATGGTAGCGGGAGGGGGCCTGAGCAGTTCTTC. The encoded protein is CASSDGSGRGPEQFF.

This clone was observed a handful of times. The V and J genes are TRBV10-2 and TRBJ2-2, with a possible D match to TRBD1 (5 bases). CDR1 is WSHSY, CDR2 SAAADI, per germline. The ends were cut back, 4 bases at V and 6 bases at J, with 12 bases in the middle. The CDR3 runs 14 residues. The CDR3 DNA is TGCGCCAGCAGTGGCGCCCAGGGTCCCGGGGAGCTGTTTTTT. Protein: CASSGAQGPGELFF.

This clone occurred a few times. This chain joins TRBV5-1 and TRBJ1-1; D gene ambiguous. The CDR3 totals 14 residues. Trimming pared 0 bases from V and 4 bases from J, leaving 10 bases between. Germline-derived CDR1 and CDR2 are SGHRS and YFSETQ. The CDR3 nucleotides are TGCGCCAGCAGCTTGGTGGCGGGTGGCACTGAAGCTTTCTTT. Translated: CASSLVAGGTEAFF.

The chain couples TRBV5-6 to TRBJ1-1; D is possibly TRBD1 (5 bases). The CDR3 has 11 residues. From germline, CDR1 is SGHDT and CDR2 YYEEEE. V lost 4 bases to trimming and J lost 6 bases, with 7 bases between them. The CDR3 DNA reads as TGTGCCAGCAGCGGGGGGGCTGAAGCTTTCTTT. Its translation is CASSGGAEAFF. Full variable domain (outside the CDR3, taken from reference TRBV5-6 and TRBJ1-1): DAGVTQSPTHLIKTRGQQVTLRCSPKSGHDTVSWYQQALGQGPQFIFQYYEEEERQRGNFPDRFSGHQFPNYSSELNVNALLLGDSALYLCASSGGAEAFFGQGTRLTVV.

This clone was detected a few times. One junction end does not reproduce the germline sequence, and a read error may be involved. This chain links TRBV27 with TRBJ2-7, with D perhaps TRBD2 (6 bases). Germline CDR1 is MNHEY and CDR2 is SMNVEV (reference sequence). There are 17 residues in the CDR3. The CDR3 protein is CASSLWYYRDGKSGGNF. The CDR3 nucleotides read TGTGCCAGCAGTTTATGGTATTACCGGGACGGCAAGAGTGGGGGGAACTTC.

This chain joins TRBV30 and TRBJ1-2; D is uncertain. Trimming cost V 0 bases and J 4 bases, with 9 bases left between them. This CDR3 comprises 13 residues. Germline lookup yields CDR1 GTSNPN and CDR2 SVGIG (reference sequence). The CDR3 bases are TGTGCCTGGAGTGTACCGGGAGTCTATGGCTACACCTTC. Residues: CAWSVPGVYGYTF.

This clone has more than one count but fewer than ten. The chain joins TRBV18 to TRBJ2-2; tentatively, D is TRBD1 (6 bases). V was trimmed by 4 bases and J by 2 bases, leaving 11 bases between them. In germline, CDR1 is KGHSH, CDR2 LQKENI. CDR3 length equals 15 residues. The CDR3 bases are TGTGCCAGCTCACTGTCACAGGGAAACACCGGGGAGCTGTTTTTT. As protein: CASSLSQGNTGELFF.

The chain joins TRBV30 to TRBJ2-5, with D perhaps matching TRBD1 (6 bases). Germline V lookup: CDR1 GTSNPN, CDR2 SVGIG (reference sequence). V lost 0 bases, J lost 1 base, and 18 bases lay in between. The CDR3 totals 17 residues. Here the CDR3 reads CAWSVRVGALRQETQYF. The CDR3 DNA reads as TGTGCCTGGAGTGTTCGCGTGGGGGCACTTCGCCAAGAGACCCAGTACTTC.

The DNA of the CDR3 is TGTGCCAGCAGCCCCCCGGGAGCCTACAATGAGCAGTTCTTC. Encoded protein: CASSPPGAYNEQFF. The V call is TRBV6-5, the J call TRBJ2-1, with TRBD2 as a possible D gene (6 bases). V was pared by 6 bases and J by 2 bases, with 11 bases between. The CDR3 totals 14 residues. The germline CDR1 and CDR2 sequences are MNHEY and SVGAGI.

This sequence joins TRBV2 and TRBJ1-5, with D possibly matching TRBD1 (6 bases). CDR1 is SNHLY, CDR2 FYNNEI, per germline. The CDR3 runs 13 residues. The V end was cut by 8 bases, the J end by 7 bases, with 15 bases between. In DNA, the CDR3 is TGTGCCAGCGCTAGGGGGGGCGAACAGCCCCAGCATTTT. Its translation is CASARGGEQPQHF. Full variable domain (missing parts from reference TRBV2 and TRBJ1-5): EPEVTQTPSHQVTQMGQEVILRCVPISNHLYFYWYRQILGQKVEFLVSFYNNEISEKSEIFDDQFSVERPDGSNFTLKIRSTKLEDSAMYFCASARGGEQPQHFGDGTRLSIL.

This clone turned up a few times. The CDR3 DNA follows: TGTGCCAGCAGCTCTAGGGCCCTAGCGGGAGGGAAGCAGTTCTTC. Translation gives CASSSRALAGGKQFF. V is TRBV7-9 and J is TRBJ2-1, with 12 bases that match TRBD2. The ends lost 4 bases at V and 11 bases at J; junction bases unmatched: 9. The length of the CDR3 is 15 residues. In germline, CDR1 is SEHNR, CDR2 FQNEAQ (reference sequence).

V usage is TRBV30 and J usage is TRBJ1-3; 7 bases map to TRBD1. Germline values: CDR1 GTSNPN, CDR2 SVGIG (reference sequence). The CDR3 length is 15 residues. V shed 0 bases, J shed 4 bases, and the junction held 6 bases outside the gene matches. The CDR3 coding sequence is TGTGCCTGGAGTGTTTGGAGGGGGCTCGGAAACACCATATATTTT. Protein: CAWSVWRGLGNTIYF.

The chain carries TRBV9 and TRBJ1-2; perhaps TRBD1 as D (6 bases). This CDR3 spans 14 amino acids. From germline, CDR1 is SGDLS and CDR2 YYNGEE. Trimming stripped 6 bases from V and 4 bases from J, with 16 bases between. The CDR3 nucleotides read TGTGCCAGCACCGAGGGGGAGGGGTCCTATGGCTACACCTTC. This gives the protein CASTEGEGSYGYTF.

In this sample, this clone turned up a few times. CDR3: CASSLATGAGEQYF. The DNA for the CDR3 is TGTGCCAGCAGCTTAGCTACCGGGGCGGGGGAGCAGTACTTC. The chain combines TRBV7-6 with TRBJ2-7; possible D gene TRBD2, 6 bases. Trimming left V 0 bases short and J 7 bases short, with 13 bases between. The germline gives CDR1 SGHVS, CDR2 FNYEAQ. The CDR3 loop spans 14 amino acids.

The CDR3 nucleotides are TGTGCCAGCAGCCCGGACAGAGTTAATGAAAAACTGTTTTTT. Translating it yields CASSPDRVNEKLFF. V is TRBV11-2 and J is TRBJ1-4; TRBD1 is a possible D gene (6 bases). This CDR3 has 14 residues. CDR1 is SGHAT, CDR2 FQNNGV, per germline. Trimming cost V 5 bases and J 4 bases, with 11 bases left between them.

The chain recombines TRBV6-5 with TRBJ2-7, with 7 nucleotides matching TRBD1. The germline CDR1 and CDR2 sequences are MNHEY and SVGAGI. J lost 1 base, V lost 0 bases, and 6 bases had no gene match. This CDR3 comprises 16 residues. CDR3 loop: CASSYSMGTVSYEQYF. As DNA, the CDR3 is TGTGCCAGCAGTTACTCGATGGGGACAGTTTCCTACGAGCAGTACTTC.